The 14 T cell receptor beta chains below come from one sample, sequenced in a study of Ad26.COV2.S vaccination and SARS-CoV-2 variants. Libraries were prepared by immunoSEQ multiplex PCR; TCRdb keeps only in-frame clonotypes and omits some of them. The profile shows around 350,000 clones, just over 90% of them singletons. The input for sequencing was peripheral blood, taken after recovery from COVID-19. All receptors come from a human donor who had recovered from COVID-19.

The V call is TRBV7-2, the J call TRBJ1-5, with 8 bases identical to TRBD1. Losses at the gene ends were 5 bases for V and 0 bases for J; bases not matched to a gene: 9. The CDR3 consists of 17 residues. Per the germline V gene, CDR1 is SGHTA and CDR2 is FQGNSA. The CDR3: CASSLGGQGFSNQPQHF. The CDR3 coding sequence is TGTGCCAGCAGCCTAGGAGGACAGGGCTTTAGCAATCAGCCCCAGCATTTT.

This chain joins TRBV7-9 and TRBJ2-1; maybe TRBD2 (6 bases). V lost 4 bases and J lost 4, with 11 bases in between. The V gene's germline CDR1 is SEHNR and CDR2 FQNEAQ (reference sequence). This CDR3 contains 14 residues. The CDR3 nucleotides read TGTGCCAGCAGCTCCGGACTATTATACAATGAGCAGTTCTTC. This gives the protein CASSSGLLYNEQFF.

Worth noting for this clone: In the same sample, other DNA sequences code for this CDR3. The chain's CDR3 is CASSVGRGTEAFF. The DNA for the CDR3 is TGTGCCAGCAGCGTAGGACGAGGGACTGAAGCTTTCTTT. This chain joins TRBV9 and TRBJ1-1; no reliable D call. V shed 0 bases and J shed 5 bases, with 8 bases lying between them. Germline-derived CDR1 and CDR2 are SGDLS and YYNGEE. This CDR3 is 13 amino acids long.

This clone was detected only a few times. J is TRBJ1-3 and V is TRBV6-1; unclear D gene. V was pared by 3 bases and J by 9 bases, with 9 bases between. Per germline, CDR1 MNHNS and CDR2 SASEGT. CDR3 length: 12 residues. The DNA of the CDR3 is TGTGCCAGCAGTGACCGGAGGGTCACCATATATTTT. Its translation: CASSDRRVTIYF.

Written as DNA, the CDR3 is TGTGCCAGCAGCTTAGTAAGGGCCATGAACACTGAAGCTTTCTTT. It translates to CASSLVRAMNTEAFF. The chain recombines TRBV7-8 with TRBJ1-1; D unresolved. The V and J ends lost 1 base and 0 bases respectively, with 9 bases between them. This CDR3 region has 15 residues. Germline V CDR1 and CDR2: SGHVS, FQNEAQ.

In its sample, this clone was seen once. The rearrangement uses TRBV10-3 and TRBJ1-6; 8 bases are shared with TRBD1. The ends lost 7 bases at V and 10 bases at J; junction bases unmatched: 12. This CDR3 comprises 15 residues. CDR1 is ENHRY, CDR2 SYGVKD, per germline. For the CDR3, the DNA is TGTGCCATCAACCAGATGCCGGGACAGGACTCACCCCTCCACTTT. Translating gives CAINQMPGQDSPLHF.

This rearrangement joins TRBV6-5 to TRBJ1-1; weak D call: TRBD1 (5 bases). V was pared by 4 bases and J by 4 bases, with 19 bases between. CDR1 is MNHEY and CDR2 is SVGAGI in the germline V gene. CDR3 size: 16 residues. This CDR3 reads CASSSPRAGRGTEAFF. The CDR3 DNA reads as TGTGCCAGCAGTTCCCCCCGGGCTGGGAGGGGCACTGAAGCTTTCTTT.

The V gene is TRBV10-2, the J gene TRBJ1-6, with 7 bases fitting TRBD1. Germline trimming cut 1 base from V and 4 bases from J; bases unmatched to any gene: 1. The CDR3 covers 15 residues. CDR1 WSHSY and CDR2 SAAADI come from the germline V gene. In DNA, the CDR3 is TGCGCCAGCAGTGAGTTGGGACAGTATAATTCACCCCTCCACTTT. It specifies CASSELGQYNSPLHF.

J is TRBJ2-1 and V is TRBV5-4, with D possibly being TRBD1 (5 bases). CDR3 length: 14 residues. V was cut by 2 bases and J by 2 bases, with 8 bases left in between. Germline CDR1 and CDR2: SGHNT and YYREEE (reference sequence). DNA of the CDR3: TGTGCCAGCAGCTTCCAGGGAACCTACAATGAGCAGTTCTTC. Translation: CASSFQGTYNEQFF.

The rearrangement uses TRBV4-1 and TRBJ1-4, with a tentative D call TRBD1 (5 bases). Trimming removed 2 bases from V and 6 bases from J, with 13 bases in between. This CDR3 comprises 15 residues. Per the germline V gene, CDR1 is MGHRA and CDR2 is YSYEKL. CDR3 sequence reads: CASSQRLLGDEKLFF. CDR3 in DNA: TGCGCCAGCAGCCAAAGACTCCTGGGGGATGAAAAACTGTTTTTT.

The genes are TRBV3-1 (or the pseudogene TRBV3-2) and TRBJ1-6; TRBD1 is a possible D gene (6 bases). The V gene lost 5 bases and the J gene lost 8 bases, with 19 bases spanning the gap. Germline values: CDR1 LGHDT, CDR2 YNNKEL (reference sequence). The CDR3 sequence is 16 residues long. The CDR3 nucleotides are TGTGCCAGCAGCTCAGGACAGATCAGGAATTATTCACCCCTCCACTTT. Encoded protein: CASSSGQIRNYSPLHF.

This clone was recorded once. The chain joins TRBV11-2 to TRBJ2-1, with TRBD2 identical over 9 bases. The CDR3 is 14 amino acids. Germline loops: CDR1 SGHAT, CDR2 FQNNGV. Germline trimming cut 5 bases from V and 8 bases from J; bases unmatched to any gene: 7. The CDR3 protein is CASSPGSGGYEQFF. CDR3 nucleotide sequence: TGTGCCAGCAGCCCTGGTAGCGGGGGCTATGAGCAGTTCTTC.

This clone appeared a single time. V gene TRBV6-5 combines with J gene TRBJ2-2; TRBD2 matches at 9 bases. The CDR3 loop spans 15 amino acids. The germline CDR1 and CDR2 sequences are MNHEY and SVGAGI. V shed 10 bases, J shed 1 base, and the junction held 7 bases outside the gene matches. CDR3 DNA sequence: TGTGCCACTTCTAGCGGGGTGATGAACACCGGGGAGCTGTTTTTT. As protein: CATSSGVMNTGELFF.

This clone was counted a single time. This chain connects TRBV9 to TRBJ2-6; no firm D call. Germline CDR1 is SGDLS and CDR2 is YYNGEE. The CDR3 loop spans 19 amino acids. V was cut by 0 bases and J by 0 bases, with 16 bases left in between. The CDR3 nucleotides read TGTGCCAGCAGCGTAGATCTGGACCCCCTGGGCTCTGGGGCCAACGTCCTGACTTTC. Residues: CASSVDLDPLGSGANVLTF.